This T cell receptor beta chain derives from a study of cytomegalovirus exposure and HLA in healthy donors. On this clone: The antigen remains undetermined.

Overall study findings and caveats: Rare TCR sequences dominated, though some public TCRs recurred in many donors.

There were likely unrecorded immune exposures, though donors were nominally healthy when sampled. The study ran its PCR with 60 Vbeta and 13 Jbeta primers. How the authors handled the data: Unique TCR beta chains numbered around 80 million in a later analysis, with approximately 10 million shared. The protocol was immunoSEQ multiplex PCR, while the TCRdb copy is restricted to in-frame clones and leaves out a portion. V and J calls plus clone size are reproduced from that table; the DNA served to infer D and trimming. The profile shows approximately 150,000 clones, roughly 80% of them singletons. This receptor was obtained from a man between 40 and 49 years old in good health and CMV-seronegative. The specimen was PBMCs.

CDR3 DNA: TGCGCCAGCAGCCTCAAAACCGGTAATTCACCCCTCCACTTT. Residues: CASSLKTGNSPLHF. The chain carries TRBV5-1 and TRBJ1-6, with D unclear. Trimming took 4 bases from V and 6 from J, leaving 11 bases between them. The CDR3 runs 14 residues. From germline, CDR1 is SGHRS and CDR2 YFSETQ.